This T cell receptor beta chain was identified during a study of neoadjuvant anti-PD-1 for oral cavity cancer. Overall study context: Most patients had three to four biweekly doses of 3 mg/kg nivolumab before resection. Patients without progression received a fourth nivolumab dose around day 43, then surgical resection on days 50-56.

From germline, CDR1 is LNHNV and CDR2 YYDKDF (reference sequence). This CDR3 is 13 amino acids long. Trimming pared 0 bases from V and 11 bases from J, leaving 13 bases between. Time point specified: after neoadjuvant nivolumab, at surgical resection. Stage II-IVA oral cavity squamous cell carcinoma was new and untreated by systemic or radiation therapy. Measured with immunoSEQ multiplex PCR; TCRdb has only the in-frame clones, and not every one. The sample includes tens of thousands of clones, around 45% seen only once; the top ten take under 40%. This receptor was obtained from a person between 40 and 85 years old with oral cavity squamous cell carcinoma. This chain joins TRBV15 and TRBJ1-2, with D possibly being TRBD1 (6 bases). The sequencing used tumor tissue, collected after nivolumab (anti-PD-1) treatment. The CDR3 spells CATSRDPGERYTF. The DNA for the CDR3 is TGTGCCACCAGCAGAGATCCAGGGGAAAGGTACACCTTC. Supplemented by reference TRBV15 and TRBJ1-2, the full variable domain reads DAMVIQNPRYQVTQFGKPVTLSCSQTLNHNVMYWYQQKSSQAPKLLFHYYDKDFNNEADTPDNFQSRRPNTSFCFLDIRSPGLGDTAMYLCATSRDPGERYTFGSGTRLTVV.